The TCR beta chain under discussion was sequenced for a study of blood T cell repertoires in COVID-19. Overall study: Sources were T cells, B-cell-depleted T cells, or PBMCs; the material itself was cDNA or gDNA.

Repertoires were generated with immunoSEQ multiplex PCR, while TCRdb's copy carries only in-frame clones and drops some. The sample records tens of thousands of clones, around 85% being singletons. Trimming took off 5 bases at V and 2 bases at J, with 15 bases between the two ends. The length of the CDR3 is 15 residues. Germline V lookup: CDR1 LNHNV, CDR2 YYDKDF (reference sequence). This TCR was recovered from a human donor in a cohort sampled during active COVID-19. Sequencing input: peripheral blood. This sequence joins TRBV15 and TRBJ1-1; D remains ambiguous. The CDR3: CATSGPRKINTEAFF. The CDR3 region has the DNA TGTGCCACCAGCGGGCCCAGGAAAATTAACACTGAAGCTTTCTTT.